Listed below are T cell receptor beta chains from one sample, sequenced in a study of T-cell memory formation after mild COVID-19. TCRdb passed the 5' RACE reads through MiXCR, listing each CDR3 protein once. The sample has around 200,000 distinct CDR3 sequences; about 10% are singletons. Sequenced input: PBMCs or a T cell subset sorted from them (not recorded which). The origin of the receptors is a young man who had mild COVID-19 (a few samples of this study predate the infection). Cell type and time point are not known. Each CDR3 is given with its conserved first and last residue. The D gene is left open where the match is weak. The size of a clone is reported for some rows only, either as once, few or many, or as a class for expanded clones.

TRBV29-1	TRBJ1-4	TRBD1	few	TGCAGCGTTGAAGATAACAGGGGAGGGGTTGGACTGTTTTTT	CSVEDNRGGVGLFF
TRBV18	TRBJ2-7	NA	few	TGTGCCAGCTCACCACCGCGGGACGGTAAGGACGAGCAGTACTTC	CASSPPRDGKDEQYF
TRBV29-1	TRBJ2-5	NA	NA	TGCAGCGTGAGCCTCCTTGACCCCTTATCGACCCAGTACTTC	CSVSLLDPLSTQYF
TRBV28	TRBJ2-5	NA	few	TGTGCTACCAGCCCTGGACAGTCACAAGAGACCCAGTACTTC	CATSPGQSQETQYF
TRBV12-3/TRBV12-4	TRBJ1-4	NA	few	TGTGCCAGCAGTGACCCAATGGCTAATGAAAAACTGTTTTTT	CASSDPMANEKLFF
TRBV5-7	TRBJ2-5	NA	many	TGTGCCAGCAGCTTGATCGGCGGTGAGGAGACCCAGTACTTC	CASSLIGGEETQYF
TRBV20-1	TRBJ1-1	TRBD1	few	TGCAGTGCTGGACAGGGCAGAGCTTTCTTT	CSAGQGRAFF
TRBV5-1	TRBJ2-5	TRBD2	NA	TGCGCCAGCAGCCCTAGCGGGGGAATCGCAGAGACCCAGTACTTC	CASSPSGGIAETQYF
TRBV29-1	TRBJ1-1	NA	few	TGCAGCGTTGGGGGGGACGGACTGAACACTGAAGCTTTCTTT	CSVGGDGLNTEAFF
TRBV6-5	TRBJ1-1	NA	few	TGTGCCAGCAGCCCATTCCGTGGGCACGGGCAAGCTTTCTTT	CASSPFRGHGQAFF
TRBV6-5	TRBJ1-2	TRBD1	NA	TGTGCCAGCAGTTCGGACAGGGGGCTATCTAACTATGGCTACACCTTC	CASSSDRGLSNYGYTF
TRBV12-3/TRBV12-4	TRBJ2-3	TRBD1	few	TGTGCCAGCAGCCAGGGGGCAAACACAGATACGCAGTATTTT	CASSQGANTDTQYF
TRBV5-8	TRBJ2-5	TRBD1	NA	TGTGCCAGCAGCCCTCGACAGGGTTCGATCGAGACCCAGTACTTC	CASSPRQGSIETQYF
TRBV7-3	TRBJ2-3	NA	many	TGTGCCAGCAGCTTAACTCCGACTAGGGCGGCGGGCACAGATACGCAGTATTTT	CASSLTPTRAAGTDTQYF
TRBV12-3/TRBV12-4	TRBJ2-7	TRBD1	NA	TGTGCCAGCAGTTTAGGTGGGACAGGGGTTTACGAGCAGTACTTC	CASSLGGTGVYEQYF
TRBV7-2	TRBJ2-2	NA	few	TGTGCCAGCAGCTTAGCGCCGGCGCACGACACCGGGGAGCTGTTTTTT	CASSLAPAHDTGELFF
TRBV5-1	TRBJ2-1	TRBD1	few	TGCGCCAGCAGCCCCTCGGGACAGACCTACAATGAGCAGTTCTTC	CASSPSGQTYNEQFF
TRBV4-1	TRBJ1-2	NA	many	TGCGCCAGCAGCCAGAAATGGGGGGATGGCTACACCTTC	CASSQKWGDGYTF
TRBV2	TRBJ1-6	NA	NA	TGTGCCATAGAGAAAGGCGCGGGGAATTCACCCCTCCACTTT	CAIEKGAGNSPLHF
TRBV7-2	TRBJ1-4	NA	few	TGTGCCAGCAGCTTAGATGCAACTAATGAAAAACTGTTTTTT	CASSLDATNEKLFF
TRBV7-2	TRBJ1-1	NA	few	TGTGCCAGCAGCTTTTCAACAGCCATGAACACTGAAGCTTTCTTT	CASSFSTAMNTEAFF
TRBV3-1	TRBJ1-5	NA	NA	TGTGCCAGCAGCCAAGAGCAGGGGCCCAAGCATTTT	CASSQEQGPKHF
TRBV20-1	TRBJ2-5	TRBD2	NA	TGCAGTGCTTTGACTAGCGAGCAAGAGACCCAGTACTTC	CSALTSEQETQYF
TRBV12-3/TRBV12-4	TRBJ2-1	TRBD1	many	TGTGCCAGCAGTTTCAGGGGGCTCGACAATGAGCAGTTCTTC	CASSFRGLDNEQFF
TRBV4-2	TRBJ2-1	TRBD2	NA	TGTGCCAGCAGCCAAGATGCGTTTCTAGCGGGGGGCTACAATGAGCAGTTCTTC	CASSQDAFLAGGYNEQFF
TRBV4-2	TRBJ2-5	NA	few	TGTGCCAGCAGCCAGCTCACAGGGGAGACCCAGTACTTC	CASSQLTGETQYF
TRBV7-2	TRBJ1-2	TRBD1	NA	TGTGCCAGCAGCTTAGTCGCGACAGGGGGCTATGGCTACACCTTC	CASSLVATGGYGYTF
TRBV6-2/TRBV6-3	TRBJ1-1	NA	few	TGTGCCAGCAGACCCGATTTGAGGGAGGGTCCGAACACTGAAGCTTTCTTT	CASRPDLREGPNTEAFF
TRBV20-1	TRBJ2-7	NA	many	TGCAGTGCTAGATTGGACTACGAGCAGTACTTC	CSARLDYEQYF
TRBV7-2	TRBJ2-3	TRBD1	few	TGTGCCAGCAGTAAACAGGGGGCTTGGGGCACAGATACGCAGTATTTT	CASSKQGAWGTDTQYF
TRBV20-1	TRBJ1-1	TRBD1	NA	TGCAGTGCTAGAGATCCCCGGACAGGAAAGAACACTGAAGCTTTCTTT	CSARDPRTGKNTEAFF
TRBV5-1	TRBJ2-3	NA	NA	TGCGCCAGCAGCTTGGTTAGCAGGGTAGGGACAGATACGCAGTATTTT	CASSLVSRVGTDTQYF
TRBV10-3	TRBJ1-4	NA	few	TGTGCCATCAGTGAGTCAGCCCAGAGCATTAATGAAAAACTGTTTTTT	CAISESAQSINEKLFF
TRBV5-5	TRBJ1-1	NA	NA	TGTGCCAGCAGCCGCGAGACGTTTGAAGCTTTCTTT	CASSRETFEAFF
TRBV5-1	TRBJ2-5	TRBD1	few	TGCGCCAGCAGCTTGTCGCCAGGGGGCGAAGAGACCCAGTACTTC	CASSLSPGGEETQYF
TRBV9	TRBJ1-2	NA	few	TGTGCCAGCAGCGTAGGTCAGGGAACCTATGGCTACACCTTC	CASSVGQGTYGYTF
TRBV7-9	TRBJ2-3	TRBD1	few	TGTGCCAGCAGCCCAGAGGGGGCTTCGGGGTATTTT	CASSPEGASGYF
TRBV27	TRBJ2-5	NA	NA	TGTGCCAGCAAGGCGGCAGGACTCGCCTTCGAGGAGACCCAGTACTTC	CASKAAGLAFEETQYF
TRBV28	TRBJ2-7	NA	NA	TGTGCCAGCAGCGGGGGTCCTTACGAGCAGTACTTC	CASSGGPYEQYF
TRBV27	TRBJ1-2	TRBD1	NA	TGTGCCAGCAGTTTAGCTTCGGCGACAGGGCTCTATGGCTACACCTTC	CASSLASATGLYGYTF
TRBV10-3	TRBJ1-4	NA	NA	TGTGCCATCAGTGAGTCGCTTCATGAAAAACTGTTTTTT	CAISESLHEKLFF
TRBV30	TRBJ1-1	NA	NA	TGTGCCTGGAGTCTCCGGGGGGGGTCGAACACTGAAGCTTTCTTT	CAWSLRGGSNTEAFF
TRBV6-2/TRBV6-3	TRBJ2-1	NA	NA	TGTGCCAGCAGTTACCTGGCGGGGCGGCATGAGCAGTTCTTC	CASSYLAGRHEQFF
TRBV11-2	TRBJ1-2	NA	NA	TGTGCCAGCAGCTTACTGAGCGAGGGCTACACCTTC	CASSLLSEGYTF
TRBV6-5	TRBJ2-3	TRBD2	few	TGTGCCAGCAGCGTAGCGGGGGGGCAGGATACGCAGTATTTT	CASSVAGGQDTQYF
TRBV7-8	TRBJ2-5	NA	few	TGTGCCAGCAGCTTATGGCGGGGGCACGTCAAAGAGACCCAGTACTTC	CASSLWRGHVKETQYF
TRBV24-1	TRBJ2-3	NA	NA	TGTGCCACCAGTGATGCGGACCCGGGGCACGCAGATACGCAGTATTTT	CATSDADPGHADTQYF
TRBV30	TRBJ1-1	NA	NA	TGTGCCTGGACCCTAGGAGGACTGACCGAAGCTTTCTTT	CAWTLGGLTEAFF
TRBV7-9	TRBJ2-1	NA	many	TGTGCCAGCAGCCCCAAAGGGGGGACAGTGCACAATGAGCAGTTCTTC	CASSPKGGTVHNEQFF
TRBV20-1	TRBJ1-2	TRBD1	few	TGCAGTGCTAGAGCCGAGGACAGGGACGATGGCTACACCTTC	CSARAEDRDDGYTF
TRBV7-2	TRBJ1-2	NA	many	TGTGCCAGCAGCCCGGACAGCTACTATGGCTACACCTTC	CASSPDSYYGYTF
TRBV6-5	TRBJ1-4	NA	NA	TGTGCCAGCAGTTACGGGCGGGCACCGTCTAATGAAAAACTGTTTTTT	CASSYGRAPSNEKLFF
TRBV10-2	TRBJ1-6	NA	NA	TGCGCCAGCACTCTGGAAAAGGGTCGTAATTCACCCCTCCACTTT	CASTLEKGRNSPLHF